Presented here are 26 T cell receptor beta chains from one specimen sequenced in a study of identifying expanded T cells in peripheral blood. The protocol was immunoSEQ multiplex PCR, while the TCRdb copy is restricted to in-frame clones and leaves out a portion. The sample has 50,000 to 75,000 clones, over 75% seen once. Sequencing used blood. Source of these receptors: a person aged 18-69 years in good health.

The V and J genes are TRBV28 and TRBJ2-7; 7 bases match TRBD1. This CDR3 comprises 15 residues. After removal of 5 bases from V and 0 bases from J, the junction contained 7 bases not matched to a gene. Germline V lookup: CDR1 MDHEN, CDR2 SYDVKM. The CDR3 DNA follows: TGTGCCAGCAGTCTTCCCGGGACAGCCTCCTACGAGCAGTACTTC. Protein: CASSLPGTASYEQYF.

The DNA for the CDR3 is TGTGCCAGCAGCCCAGGCCCTGGGCAGGCCTACGAGCAGTACTTC. It is translated as CASSPGPGQAYEQYF. The V call is TRBV11-2, the J call TRBJ2-7; D not certain. The CDR3 runs to 15 residues. Germline V gene sequence: CDR1 SGHAT, CDR2 FQNNGV. Between the trimmed V and J ends, which lost 5 bases and 2 bases, there was a span of 16 bases.

The CDR3 loop reads CASSEQGRNQPQHF. CDR3 in DNA: TGTGCCAGCAGTGAACAGGGACGCAATCAGCCCCAGCATTTT. The rearrangement joins TRBV2 to TRBJ1-5, with D tentatively TRBD1 (5 bases). This CDR3 has 14 residues. Germline-derived CDR1 and CDR2 are SNHLY and FYNNEI. Trimming removed 2 bases from V and 2 bases from J, with 7 bases in between.

The rearrangement joins TRBV7-7 to TRBJ2-7; the match to TRBD1 covers 10 bases. CDR3 size: 14 residues. V shed 6 bases and J 6 bases; nucleotides not matched to a gene: 8. The germline V gene has CDR1 SSHAT and CDR2 FNYEAQ (reference sequence). Written as DNA, the CDR3 is TGTGCCAGCAGTTCCGGGACAGGGGCTGGCGAGCAGTACTTC. Encoded protein: CASSSGTGAGEQYF.

CDR3 loop: CASSEAWGPYNEQFF. The CDR3 DNA follows: TGTGCCAGCAGTGAAGCGTGGGGGCCCTACAATGAGCAGTTCTTC. This chain links TRBV6-1 with TRBJ2-1; possibly TRBD1 for D (6 bases). Germline-derived CDR1 and CDR2 are MNHNS and SASEGT. The CDR3 totals 15 residues. V lost 0 bases, J lost 2 bases, and 8 bases lay in between.

CDR3 DNA: TGTGCCAGCAGTTTATATGGGACAGCCGGAGTTCAGCCCCAGCATTTT. This codes for CASSLYGTAGVQPQHF. The V call is TRBV28, the J call TRBJ1-5; the match to TRBD1 covers 7 bases. The CDR3 consists of 16 residues. CDR1 is MDHEN and CDR2 is SYDVKM in the germline V gene. After removal of 1 base from V and 6 bases from J, the junction contained 9 bases not matched to a gene.

Here the CDR3 DNA reads TGTGCCAGCAGCGTAGGTCTATCGGGGACTAGCGAAGACATTCAGTACTTC. It yields the protein CASSVGLSGTSEDIQYF. The genes are TRBV9 and TRBJ2-4; 10 bases fit TRBD2. V shed 0 bases and J 8 bases; nucleotides not matched to a gene: 11. This CDR3 region has 17 residues. CDR1 is SGDLS and CDR2 is YYNGEE in the germline V gene.

The CDR3 DNA sequence: TGTGCCTGGAGACAGCTTCCGAGCTCTGGAAACACCATATATTTT. This encodes CAWRQLPSSGNTIYF. The chain links TRBV30 to TRBJ1-3, with D unclear. Trimming shortened V by 3 bases and J by 0 bases, and 12 bases separated the two germline ends. Germline CDR1 GTSNPN, CDR2 SVGIG (reference sequence). The CDR3 is 15 residues long.

The genes are TRBV4-1 and TRBJ1-1; TRBD1 might be the D (6 bases). This CDR3 is 15 amino acids long. The V and J ends lost 1 base and 1 base respectively, with 10 bases between them. Per germline, CDR1 MGHRA and CDR2 YSYEKL. The CDR3 reads CASSQVAGANTEAFF. The CDR3 DNA sequence: TGCGCCAGCAGCCAAGTTGCAGGGGCGAACACTGAAGCTTTCTTT.

V is TRBV29-1 and J is TRBJ2-1; 9 nucleotides match TRBD1. This CDR3 contains 16 residues. J gave up 7 bases and V 0 bases, and 10 bases lay outside the gene matches. The germline V gene encodes CDR1 SQVTM and CDR2 ANQGSEA. CDR3 sequence: CSVEDPRQGVRNEQFF. In DNA form, the CDR3 reads TGCAGCGTTGAAGATCCCCGACAGGGGGTACGGAATGAGCAGTTCTTC.

This sequence joins TRBV27 and TRBJ2-7; the D call may be TRBD1 or TRBD2 (5 bases each). Per germline, CDR1 MNHEY and CDR2 SMNVEV (reference sequence). Trimming left V 4 bases short and J 2 bases short, with 9 bases between. The CDR3 sequence is 13 residues long. The CDR3 spells CASSSGGTYEQYF. The CDR3 DNA reads as TGTGCCAGCAGTTCTGGGGGAACCTACGAGCAGTACTTC.

The J gene is TRBJ2-5, the V gene TRBV5-1, with 13 positions matching TRBD2. The CDR3 has 16 amino acids. From germline, CDR1 is SGHRS and CDR2 YFSETQ. V shed 4 bases and J 4 bases; nucleotides not matched to a gene: 7. The CDR3 DNA is TGCGCCAGCAGCCGTGGGACTAGCGGGGAGCTAGAGACCCAGTACTTC. This gives the protein CASSRGTSGELETQYF.

The chain couples TRBV5-1 to TRBJ2-7; D is unclear. Germline V gene data show CDR1 as SGHRS and CDR2 as YFSETQ. V lost 1 base and J lost 5, with 10 bases in between. This CDR3 is 13 amino acids long. In nucleotides, the CDR3 is TGCGCCAGCAGCTTGTCCGGCGCCGACGAGCAGTACTTC. Translated: CASSLSGADEQYF.

The rearrangement links TRBV7-2 to TRBJ1-1; tentative D call: TRBD1 (5 bases). This CDR3 is built from 12 residues. The V gene's germline CDR1 is SGHTA and CDR2 FQGNSA. Deletions cut 5 bases from V and 8 bases from J, with 12 bases between. The CDR3 DNA is TGTGCCAGCAGCCTGCCGGGGCTCGAAGCTTTCTTT. Protein: CASSLPGLEAFF.

The chain is built from TRBV19 and TRBJ1-5; 9 bases line up with TRBD1. Germline values: CDR1 LNHDA, CDR2 SQIVND (reference sequence). V gave up 4 bases and J gave up 4 bases; unmatched junction bases: 11. This CDR3 has 17 amino acids. The CDR3 loop reads CASSTQLDRGWNQPQHF. CDR3 DNA: TGTGCCAGTAGTACCCAACTGGACAGGGGCTGGAATCAGCCCCAGCATTTT. The variable domain in full, completed from reference TRBV19 and TRBJ1-5, reads DGGITQSPKYLFRKEGQNVTLSCEQNLNHDAMYWYRQDPGQGLRLIYYSQIVNDFQKGDIAEGYSVSREKKESFPLTVTSAQKNPTAFYLCASSTQLDRGWNQPQHFGDGTRLSIL.

This rearrangement joins TRBV28 to TRBJ2-2, with D uncertain. CDR1 MDHEN and CDR2 SYDVKM come from the germline V gene. The CDR3 runs 14 residues. V lost 6 bases, J lost 6 bases, and 14 bases lay in between. The CDR3 DNA is TGTGCCAGCAGCCCGACCCCCTGGGCCGGGGAGCTGTTTTTT. It specifies CASSPTPWAGELFF.

The chain uses TRBV6-5 and TRBJ1-1; perhaps TRBD1 as D (6 bases). The V end lost 5 bases, the J end lost 4 bases, and 17 bases lay between the germline ends. Germline values: CDR1 MNHEY, CDR2 SVGAGI. The CDR3 covers 15 residues. The CDR3 loop is CASSTRGRGSTEAFF. The CDR3 DNA reads TGTGCCAGCAGTACCAGGGGAAGAGGGAGCACTGAAGCTTTCTTT.

This clone appeared once. This rearrangement joins TRBV6-1 to TRBJ1-5; 7 bases are shared with TRBD1. The V gene's germline CDR1 is MNHNS and CDR2 SASEGT. This CDR3 has 15 residues. Trimming at V came to 6 bases and at J to 3 bases, leaving 8 bases not matched to a gene. CDR3 amino acids: CASRQNRGPNQPQHF. The CDR3 DNA sequence: TGTGCCAGCAGGCAGAACAGGGGTCCCAATCAGCCCCAGCATTTT.

The chain is built from TRBV18 and TRBJ2-7, with 8 nucleotides matching TRBD1. CDR3 length: 15 residues. Trimming cost V 4 bases and J 3 bases; bases outside gene matches: 8. Germline-derived CDR1 and CDR2 are KGHSH and LQKENI. CDR3 residues: CASSHSGTGHYEQYF. DNA of the CDR3: TGTGCCAGCTCACACTCCGGGACAGGACACTACGAGCAGTACTTC.

The chain employs TRBV6-4 and TRBJ2-6; D is unresolved. V was pared by 0 bases and J by 2 bases, with 8 bases between. Germline values: CDR1 MRHNA, CDR2 SNTAGT. The CDR3 length is 16 residues. The CDR3 is CASSDSSQAGANVLTF. The CDR3 DNA sequence: TGTGCCAGCAGTGACTCGAGCCAGGCTGGGGCCAACGTCCTGACTTTC.

This chain connects TRBV30 to TRBJ2-7; 10 bases are shared with TRBD1. This CDR3 region has 15 residues. Germline values: CDR1 GTSNPN, CDR2 SVGIG (reference sequence). J lost 3 bases, V lost 4 bases, and 9 bases had no gene match. Here the CDR3 reads CAWIGQDRGFYEQYF. DNA for the CDR3: TGTGCCTGGATTGGACAGGACAGGGGGTTCTACGAGCAGTACTTC.

The chain couples TRBV7-9 to TRBJ2-3; D gene uncertain. The germline V and J ends were trimmed by 1 base and 1 base, with 12 bases remaining between them. This CDR3 has 16 residues. From germline, CDR1 is SEHNR and CDR2 FQNEAQ (reference sequence). The CDR3 protein is CASSLGTDRGTDTQYF. The CDR3 DNA reads as TGTGCCAGCAGCTTAGGTACAGACCGAGGCACAGATACGCAGTATTTT.

This clone was recorded once. The chain links TRBV6-4 to TRBJ1-5; a weak D match, TRBD1 (6 bases). The germline V gene encodes CDR1 MRHNA and CDR2 SNTAGT. The CDR3 is 13 residues long. V lost 2 bases, J lost 4 bases, and 6 bases lay in between. Here the CDR3 reads CASSDDRNQPQHF. The CDR3 nucleotides are TGTGCCAGCAGTGACGACAGGAATCAGCCCCAGCATTTT.

The chain joins TRBV29-1 to TRBJ2-5; D gene ambiguous. The CDR3 sequence is 12 residues long. V lost 1 base and J lost 5, with 8 bases in between. Germline V CDR1 and CDR2: SQVTM, ANQGSEA. Written as DNA, the CDR3 is TGCAGCGTTGAAGTCGGCCTGGAGACCCAGTACTTC. Its translation is CSVEVGLETQYF.

The gene calls are TRBV11-1 and TRBJ2-5; 8 bases are shared with TRBD1. This CDR3 is built from 13 residues. The junction had 4 bases not matched to a gene; V was cut back by 6 bases and J by 4 bases. Germline CDR1 is SGHAT and CDR2 is FQDESV (reference sequence). CDR3 coding DNA: TGTGCCAGCAGAAAAACAGGGGGAGAGACCCAGTACTTC. The encoded protein is CASRKTGGETQYF.

The chain combines TRBV19 with TRBJ2-2, with 8 bases lining up with TRBD1. Trimming removed 4 bases from V and 5 bases from J; junction bases left unmatched: 6. The CDR3 totals 15 residues. The germline V gene has CDR1 LNHDA and CDR2 SQIVND (reference sequence). CDR3 region: CASSTLQGATGELFF. CDR3 sequence (DNA): TGTGCCAGTAGTACCCTCCAGGGGGCAACCGGGGAGCTGTTTTTT.